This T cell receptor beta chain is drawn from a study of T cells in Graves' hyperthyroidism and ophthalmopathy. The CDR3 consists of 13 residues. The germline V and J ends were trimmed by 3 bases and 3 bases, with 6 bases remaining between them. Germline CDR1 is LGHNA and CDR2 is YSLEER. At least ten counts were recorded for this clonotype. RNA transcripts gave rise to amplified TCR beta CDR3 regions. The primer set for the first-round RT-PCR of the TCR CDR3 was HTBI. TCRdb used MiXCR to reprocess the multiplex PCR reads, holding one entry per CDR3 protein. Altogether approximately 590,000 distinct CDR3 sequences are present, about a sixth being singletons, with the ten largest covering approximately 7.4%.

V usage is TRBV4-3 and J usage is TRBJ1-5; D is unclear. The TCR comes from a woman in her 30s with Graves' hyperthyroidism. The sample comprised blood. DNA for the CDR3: TGCGCCAGCAGCCAGGATGCCAATCAGCCCCAGCATTTT. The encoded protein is CASSQDANQPQHF.